Listed below are T cell receptor beta chains from one sample, sequenced in a study of OX40 agonist ivuxolimab in advanced cancers. Clones were sequenced by immunoSEQ multiplex PCR, and TCRdb holds only the in-frame ones, with some missing. The sample shows around 70,000 clones, more than 75% of them seen only once. This specimen consisted of CD4+ or CD8+ T cells sorted from blood, obtained in a trial of the OX40 agonist ivuxolimab. These receptors came from an adult with an advanced solid tumor such as melanoma, head and neck, liver or kidney cancer. The CDR3 runs from the conserved cysteine through the conserved F or W. A D gene is named only where the DNA matches it firmly. Size tells how often a clone was seen (once, few, many) or the class of an expanded clone, and some rows leave it out.

TRBJ2-1 TRBV5-8 TRBD2 . TGTGCCAGCAGCTTGGGGACTAGCGGCCTTATAGATGAGCAGTTCTTC CASSLGTSGLIDEQFF
TRBJ2-1 TRBV18 TRBD1 . TGTGCCAGCTCACCACTGGCAGGGGGTGAGCAGTTCTTC CASSPLAGGEQFF
TRBJ1-3 TRBV6-5 TRBD1 . TGTGCCAGCAGTTATACCCAGGGGGCGCCCGGAAACACCATATATTTT CASSYTQGAPGNTIYF
TRBJ2-5 TRBV19 . . TGTGCCAGTAGTATTTCAGGCCTGCAAGAGACCCAGTACTTC CASSISGLQETQYF
TRBJ2-7 TRBV5-1 . . TGCGCCACCTCAGCCGGGTTCGGGAGCGACGAGCAGTACTTC CATSAGFGSDEQYF
TRBJ1-1 TRBV18 TRBD1 . TGTGCCAGCTCACCTCCAGACAGGGGGCCTGAAGCTTTCTTT CASSPPDRGPEAFF
TRBJ2-3 TRBV5-1 . . TGCGCCAGCAGCTTGGCGACTAGCACAGATACGCAGTATTTT CASSLATSTDTQYF
TRBJ1-2 TRBV6-1 . . TGTGCCAGCAGTGAAGCTTTCCGGGGAGGCGCTGGCTACACCTTC CASSEAFRGGAGYTF
TRBJ1-1 TRBV11-3 TRBD1 once TGTGCCAGCAGCTTAGGACAGGGGGCGGCTGAAGCTTTCTTT CASSLGQGAAEAFF
TRBJ1-1 TRBV27 . . TGTGCCAGCAGTCTTCGGGACGGGCGGAACACTGAAGCTTTCTTT CASSLRDGRNTEAFF
TRBJ2-7 TRBV6-5 TRBD2 . TGTGCCAGCGGCCCCGCCGGGACTAACCCCTACGAGCAGTACTTC CASGPAGTNPYEQYF
TRBJ2-7 TRBV27 TRBD2 . TGTGCCAGCAGTTTTGGTCTCCGGGGGGTAGCGTACGAGCAGTACTTC CASSFGLRGVAYEQYF
TRBJ1-2 TRBV5-4 TRBD1 . TGTGCCAGCAGCTTGGAACCGGGACAGGGCGACTATGGCTACACCTTC CASSLEPGQGDYGYTF
TRBJ1-2 TRBV6-6 . . TGTGCCAGCAGGGTAACTACTAACTATGGCTACACCTTC CASRVTTNYGYTF
TRBJ2-1 TRBV7-8 TRBD2 . TGTGCCAGCAGCTTAGTTGAGCGGGACCCCTACAATGAGCAGTTCTTC CASSLVERDPYNEQFF
TRBJ2-1 TRBV2 TRBD2 . TGTGCCAGCAGAGATACTAGCGGGAGCTATGAGCAGTTCTTC CASRDTSGSYEQFF
TRBJ2-3 TRBV7-3 . . TGTGCCAGCAGCTTAAATGGGATACTGTCCGATACGCAGTATTTT CASSLNGILSDTQYF
TRBJ2-7 TRBV7-6 . . TGTGCCAGCCGACCCGTGGCGGCCGCCCTCGAGCAGTACTTC CASRPVAAALEQYF
TRBJ2-3 TRBV27 . . TGTGCCAGCAGTTTAGTGGGAGGTCGGGGCACAGATACGCAGTATTTT CASSLVGGRGTDTQYF
TRBJ2-1 TRBV15 . . TGTGCCACCAGCAGAGAGCTAGGCAATGAGCAGTTCTTC CATSRELGNEQFF
TRBJ2-3 TRBV18 TRBD2 . TGTGCCAGCTCACCACCTTGGACTAGCGGGAGCGATACGCAGTATTTT CASSPPWTSGSDTQYF
TRBJ2-1 TRBV7-8 TRBD2 . TGTGCCAGCAGCTTAAGGCGCGTTAGCGGGAGGGCAAATGAGCAGTTCTTC CASSLRRVSGRANEQFF
TRBJ2-3 TRBV2 . . TGTGCCAGGGGGGCGGGAGTGACAGATACGCAGTATTTT CARGAGVTDTQYF
TRBJ1-6 TRBV7-9 . . TGTGCCAGCAGCTTATTAGTTGGGGATTCACCCCTCCACTTT CASSLLVGDSPLHF